This T cell receptor beta chain was identified in a study of shared clonotypes between healthy human individuals. Findings of the study overall: Naive CD4 clonotypes overlapped across a few donors at roughly 5%. Unshared clonotypes carried lower generation probabilities than those common to all four donors.

The V end was cut by 0 bases, the J end by 8 bases, with 14 bases between. The CDR3 runs to 14 residues. The germline CDR1 and CDR2 sequences are SGHRS and YFSETQ. For this clone: Its antigen is undetermined.

The test was conducted at deep level. The repertoire was sequenced with immunoSEQ multiplex PCR; TCRdb's copy has only in-frame clones and lacks some. Of millions of clones in the sample, over 85% were seen once. Sequenced material: naive CD4+ T cells sorted from blood. Subset reported: CD45RA+ positively selected. The clonotype comes from a man between 18 and 35 years old in good health. The chain uses TRBV5-1 and TRBJ1-2; no firm D call. As DNA, the CDR3 is TGCGCCAGCAGCTTGGAGTCGCCCCAAGGGGGCTACACCTTC. It codes for CASSLESPQGGYTF.